The 16 T cell receptor beta chains below were found in one sample sequenced in a study of shared clonotypes between healthy human individuals. Some clones are missing from TCRdb's copy, which holds only in-frame ones; the method was immunoSEQ multiplex PCR. The sample lists 600,000 to 750,000 clones, roughly 70% occurring once. The sample taken for sequencing was memory CD4+ T cells sorted from blood. The subset here: CD45RA-negative fraction. Receptor source: a woman in her twenties or thirties in good health.

The chain links TRBV28 to TRBJ1-4; D gene unclear. Germline V gene data show CDR1 as MDHEN and CDR2 as SYDVKM. The CDR3 is made up of 14 amino acids. V was clipped by 4 bases and J by 4 bases, with 10 bases between them. The CDR3 sequence: CASSSIADNEKLFF. CDR3 DNA: TGTGCCAGCAGTTCCATCGCGGATAATGAAAAACTGTTTTTT.

This chain uses TRBV11-1 with TRBJ2-7; TRBD2 agrees at 10 bases. The CDR3 contains 15 residues. Trimming took 5 bases from V and 6 from J; bases not matched to a gene: 10. Germline V gene sequence: CDR1 SGHAT, CDR2 FQDESV (reference sequence). CDR3 protein: CASSPSASGRSEQYF. The DNA for the CDR3 is TGTGCCAGCAGCCCCAGTGCTAGCGGGAGATCCGAGCAGTACTTC.

This clone was seen only once. The rearrangement joins TRBV30 to TRBJ2-7, with 11 bases identical to TRBD2. Germline V lookup: CDR1 GTSNPN, CDR2 SVGIG (reference sequence). Trimming removed 1 base from V and 5 bases from J; junction bases left unmatched: 7. The CDR3 is made up of 15 amino acids. Written as DNA, the CDR3 is TGTGCCTGGAGTGCAAAACTAGCGGGAGCTGACGAGCAGTACTTC. Its protein product is CAWSAKLAGADEQYF.

As concerns this clone: This CDR3 is also generated by other DNA sequences in the sample. CDR3 coding DNA: TGTGCCAGCAGTTTACGGGGTGCCGGGGCCAACGTCCTGACTTTC. Encoded protein: CASSLRGAGANVLTF. V gene TRBV28 combines with J gene TRBJ2-6; weak D call: TRBD2 (5 bases). Trimming stripped 2 bases from V and 4 bases from J, with 9 bases between. CDR1 is MDHEN, CDR2 SYDVKM, per germline. This CDR3 region has 15 residues. Full variable domain (remainder filled in from reference TRBV28 and TRBJ2-6): DVKVTQSSRYLVKRTGEKVFLECVQDMDHENMFWYRQDPGLGLRLIYFSYDVKMKEKGDIPEGYSVSREKKERFSLILESASTNQTSMYLCASSLRGAGANVLTFGAGSRLTVL.

The rearrangement uses TRBV30 and TRBJ2-7; 9 nucleotides agree with TRBD1. V gave up 2 bases and J gave up 7 bases; unmatched junction bases: 9. Germline values: CDR1 GTSNPN, CDR2 SVGIG (reference sequence). CDR3 size: 14 residues. The CDR3, as DNA: TGTGCCTGGAGTTACCGGGACAGGGTAAGAGAGCAGTACTTC. It yields the protein CAWSYRDRVREQYF.

Regarding this clone: The same CDR3 also results from other DNA sequences found in this sample. The chain links TRBV7-2 to TRBJ2-1; D is possibly TRBD1 (6 bases). Trimming removed 6 bases at V and 5 bases at J, with 11 bases between. The germline CDR1 and CDR2 sequences are SGHTA and FQGNSA. CDR3 size: 13 residues. CDR3 in amino acids: CASSYNRDNEQFF. The CDR3 DNA reads as TGTGCCAGCAGTTACAACAGGGACAATGAGCAGTTCTTC.

As for this clone: Distinct nucleotide sequences in the sample also encode this CDR3. This chain connects TRBV7-2 to TRBJ1-1; D unclear. Per the germline V gene, CDR1 is SGHTA and CDR2 is FQGNSA. V gave up 1 base and J gave up 2 bases, with 8 bases separating them. This CDR3 contains 14 residues. CDR3 DNA sequence: TGTGCCAGCAGCTTAGGAGGGTTTAACACTGAAGCTTTCTTT. It specifies CASSLGGFNTEAFF.

V and J are TRBV4-2 and TRBJ2-3; 9 bases are a match to TRBD2. V lost 0 bases, J lost 2 bases, and 9 bases stayed unmatched. The CDR3 totals 18 residues. Germline lookup yields CDR1 LGHNA and CDR2 YNFKEQ. The CDR3 DNA sequence: TGTGCCAGCAGCCAAGATCCCCCGGCTAGCGGGATCACAGATACGCAGTATTTT. This encodes CASSQDPPASGITDTQYF.

V and J are TRBV6-5 and TRBJ2-2; no firm D call. Germline V gene lookup returns CDR1 MNHEY and CDR2 SVGAGI. The CDR3 is 14 amino acids. Trimming took off 0 bases at V and 1 base at J, with 3 bases between the two ends. The CDR3 DNA follows: TGTGCCAGCAGTTACTCAAGGAACACCGGGGAGCTGTTTTTT. This gives the protein CASSYSRNTGELFF.

This chain uses TRBV6-6 with TRBJ1-2; no reliable D call. Germline V gene sequence: CDR1 MNHNY, CDR2 SVGAGI (reference sequence). CDR3 length: 12 residues. V gave up 8 bases and J gave up 6 bases, with 13 bases separating them. CDR3 residues: CASEGLKNGYTF. The DNA for the CDR3 is TGTGCCAGCGAAGGACTTAAAAATGGCTACACCTTC.

The CDR3 DNA reads as TGTGCCAGCTCACCACCCCGGCCTAGCGGGTCCTACGAGCAGTACTTC. Protein: CASSPPRPSGSYEQYF. This sequence joins TRBV18 and TRBJ2-7, with 8 bases lining up with TRBD2. Trimming at V came to 0 bases and at J to 1 base, leaving 5 bases not matched to a gene. CDR3 size: 16 residues. Per germline, CDR1 KGHSH and CDR2 LQKENI.

V is TRBV20-1 and J is TRBJ2-1; no clear D. CDR1 and CDR2 from the germline V gene are DFQATT and SNEGSKA (reference sequence). There are 11 residues in the CDR3. V was pared by 6 bases and J by 7 bases, with 10 bases between. The CDR3 region has the DNA TGCAGTGCGACCCTAGAGAATGAGCAGTTCTTC. Protein sequence: CSATLENEQFF.

The chain carries TRBV19 and TRBJ1-6; TRBD1 might be the D (6 bases). V lost 3 bases and J 7 bases, leaving 13 bases between the germline ends. The CDR3 runs to 15 residues. Germline CDR1 reads LNHDA; CDR2 reads SQIVND (reference sequence). CDR3 protein: CASSIGTIGNSPLHF. As DNA, the CDR3 is TGTGCCAGTAGTATCGGGACAATTGGAAATTCACCCCTCCACTTT.

Turning to this clone: Distinct nucleotide sequences in the sample also encode this CDR3. The V call is TRBV5-1, the J call TRBJ2-1; 11 positions match TRBD2. The CDR3 has 15 residues. Germline-derived CDR1 and CDR2 are SGHRS and YFSETQ. The trim removed 0 bases at V and 8 bases at J, leaving 4 bases unmatched. The CDR3 nucleotides read TGCGCCAGCAGCTTGGGCCTAGCGGGAGGTGATGAGCAGTTCTTC. Translating gives CASSLGLAGGDEQFF.

The chain employs TRBV28 and TRBJ1-5; D is perhaps TRBD1 (5 bases). Germline V gene data show CDR1 as MDHEN and CDR2 as SYDVKM. Trimming shortened V by 8 bases and J by 7 bases, and 15 bases separated the two germline ends. This CDR3 has 13 residues. This CDR3 is CASSRRGRQPQHF. The CDR3 DNA follows: TGTGCCAGCTCTAGGAGGGGACGACAGCCCCAGCATTTT. Variable domain in full (rest from reference TRBV28 and TRBJ1-5): DVKVTQSSRYLVKRTGEKVFLECVQDMDHENMFWYRQDPGLGLRLIYFSYDVKMKEKGDIPEGYSVSREKKERFSLILESASTNQTSMYLCASSRRGRQPQHFGDGTRLSIL.

J is TRBJ1-3 and V is TRBV9; TRBD1 might be the D (6 bases). The CDR3 is 14 residues long. The ends were cut back, 3 bases at V and 5 bases at J, with 12 bases in the middle. CDR1 SGDLS and CDR2 YYNGEE come from the germline V gene. CDR3: CASSAQGVRNTIYF. CDR3 DNA: TGTGCCAGCAGCGCACAGGGAGTCCGAAACACCATATATTTT.